Shown below are 31 T cell receptor beta chains from a single sample sequenced in a study of blood T cell dynamics during melanoma immunotherapy. The time point was: week 3, after first cycle of checkpoint inhibitor. Sequenced by immunoSEQ multiplex PCR; TCRdb stores in-frame clones only, minus some. The table has 6,000 or so clones, roughly 86% seen once. The sample here was blood, taken from a patient treated with checkpoint blockade. These receptors were collected from a human donor with melanoma.

This clone was detected only once. The J gene is TRBJ1-5, the V gene TRBV18; maybe TRBD1 (5 bases). Germline V gene data show CDR1 as KGHSH and CDR2 as LQKENI. V dropped 2 bases and J dropped 6 bases, with 11 bases sitting between them. The CDR3 contains 14 residues. The CDR3 DNA sequence: TGTGCCAGCTCACCAGGCGGGGGGGGTCAGCCCCAGCATTTT. Translated, it gives CASSPGGGGQPQHF.

The V call is TRBV14, the J call TRBJ2-7; TRBD2 agrees at 14 bases. Germline CDR1 SGHDN, CDR2 FVKESK. CDR3 size: 15 residues. V was pared by 4 bases and J by 7 bases, with 6 bases of the junction left unmatched. CDR3 bases: TGTGCCAGCAGCCTCCGGACTAGCGGGGGGCGGGAGCAGTACTTC. Protein product: CASSLRTSGGREQYF.

The J gene is TRBJ2-7, the V gene TRBV19, with 7 bases identical to TRBD1. V lost 1 base to trimming and J lost 4 bases; unmatched junction nucleotides: 7. The germline CDR1 and CDR2 sequences are LNHDA and SQIVND (reference sequence). The CDR3 sequence is 15 residues long. In DNA form, the CDR3 reads TGTGCCAGTAGTATAGTTTCAGGGGGTCGGTACGAGCAGTACTTC. Translated: CASSIVSGGRYEQYF. Full variable domain (outside the CDR3, taken from reference TRBV19 and TRBJ2-7): DGGITQSPKYLFRKEGQNVTLSCEQNLNHDAMYWYRQDPGQGLRLIYYSQIVNDFQKGDIAEGYSVSREKKESFPLTVTSAQKNPTAFYLCASSIVSGGRYEQYFGPGTRLTVT.

V gene TRBV6-1 combines with J gene TRBJ2-4; D perhaps matches TRBD1 (5 bases). Germline V lookup: CDR1 MNHNS, CDR2 SASEGT. V gave up 6 bases and J gave up 7 bases, with 10 bases separating them. The length of the CDR3 is 12 residues. This CDR3 is CASRGQDNIQYF. The CDR3, as DNA: TGTGCCAGCAGGGGGCAGGATAACATTCAGTACTTC.

This clone was detected a few times. This chain connects TRBV28 to TRBJ1-5, with no clear D. This CDR3 has 12 residues. CDR1 is MDHEN, CDR2 SYDVKM, per germline. Between the trimmed V and J ends, which lost 6 bases and 4 bases, there was a span of 7 bases. CDR3 amino acids: CASSGGNQPQHF. In DNA form, the CDR3 reads TGTGCCAGCAGCGGTGGAAATCAGCCCCAGCATTTT.

The J gene is TRBJ1-4, the V gene TRBV6-6; no definite D call. Germline assignment: CDR1 MNHNY and CDR2 SVGAGI (reference sequence). The CDR3 is 12 amino acids. Trimming cost V 10 bases and J 4 bases, with 10 bases left between them. The CDR3 region has the DNA TGTGCCACCAGGAGGAGTAATGAAAAACTGTTTTTT. Its translation is CATRRSNEKLFF.

CDR3 in amino acids: CASSLTGQGLETQYF. Written as DNA, the CDR3 is TGTGCCAGCAGCTTAACGGGACAGGGGTTGGAGACCCAGTACTTC. The chain recombines TRBV7-3 with TRBJ2-5; TRBD1 agrees at 10 bases. CDR3 length: 15 residues. CDR1 and CDR2 (germline): SGHTA, FQGTGA. J was trimmed by 5 bases and V by 0 bases; bases with no gene match: 3.

The chain is built from TRBV11-2 and TRBJ2-5, with TRBD2 matching 10 bases. This CDR3 comprises 15 residues. Germline CDR1 is SGHAT and CDR2 is FQNNGV. Unmatched junction bases numbered 5, after V lost 6 bases and J lost 1 base. DNA for the CDR3: TGTGCCAGCAGTTTCAGCGGGGGGGTCCAAGAGACCCAGTACTTC. Residues: CASSFSGGVQETQYF.

This chain connects TRBV2 to TRBJ2-5; 9 bases fit TRBD1. This CDR3 contains 17 residues. Germline-derived CDR1 and CDR2 are SNHLY and FYNNEI. With 1 base clipped from V and 4 bases from J, the junction kept 10 bases outside the gene matches. CDR3 amino acids: CASSEDYVTGQGETQYF. The CDR3 DNA reads TGTGCCAGCAGTGAAGATTACGTGACGGGACAGGGAGAGACCCAGTACTTC.

This chain joins TRBV2 and TRBJ2-5; D remains ambiguous. The V end was cut by 6 bases, the J end by 3 bases, with 8 bases between. This CDR3 has 12 amino acids. Looked up from germline, CDR1 is SNHLY and CDR2 is FYNNEI. CDR3 coding DNA: TGTGCCAGCAGGCCCAATAAAGAGACCCAGTACTTC. Translating gives CASRPNKETQYF.

The chain employs TRBV28 and TRBJ2-1; D not certain. Germline CDR1 and CDR2: MDHEN and SYDVKM. V lost 3 bases and J 7 bases, leaving 10 bases between the germline ends. The CDR3 has 13 amino acids. Here the CDR3 DNA reads TGTGCCAGCAGTTTGATACAGACGAATGAGCAGTTCTTC. Amino acids: CASSLIQTNEQFF.

The CDR3 is CASSSDQLYGYTF. The CDR3 nucleotides read TGTGCCAGCAGCTCGGACCAGCTCTATGGCTACACCTTC. This chain uses TRBV5-5 with TRBJ1-2; D not resolved. The CDR3 length is 13 residues. Trimming took 3 bases from V and 4 from J, leaving 10 bases between them. Germline V gene sequence: CDR1 SGHKS, CDR2 YYEKEE (reference sequence).

This clone was seen a handful of times. This chain connects TRBV18 to TRBJ1-6; 9 bases align to TRBD1. Germline CDR1 is KGHSH and CDR2 is LQKENI. The V and J ends lost 3 bases and 6 bases, in that order; junction bases with no gene match: 6. The CDR3 runs 16 residues. The CDR3 DNA sequence: TGTGCCAGCTCACCGATAAGGGACAGGGTTAATTCACCCCTCCACTTT. It codes for CASSPIRDRVNSPLHF. Complete variable domain (other parts from reference TRBV18 and TRBJ1-6): NAGVMQNPRHLVRRRGQEARLRCSPMKGHSHVYWYRQLPEEGLKFMVYLQKENIIDESGMPKERFSAEFPKEGPSILRIQQVVRGDSAAYFCASSPIRDRVNSPLHFGNGTRLTVT.

V is TRBV4-1 and J is TRBJ1-4, with D possibly TRBD1 on 6 matching bases. V was shortened by 3 bases and J by 5 bases, with 13 bases between the two germline ends. The germline gives CDR1 MGHRA, CDR2 YSYEKL. The CDR3 runs to 15 residues. The CDR3 DNA follows: TGCGCCAGCAGCCACCCCGGGACACCCAATGAAAAACTGTTTTTT. Amino acid sequence: CASSHPGTPNEKLFF.

The V call is TRBV7-6, the J call TRBJ1-6; 7 nucleotides align to TRBD1. V trimming: 3 bases; J trimming: 10 bases; junction bases outside the gene matches: 6. The CDR3 consists of 14 residues. Germline CDR1 and CDR2: SGHVS and FNYEAQ. The CDR3 nucleotides read TGTGCCAGCAGCTTCCAAACAGGGGAATCACCCCTCCACTTT. This sequence encodes CASSFQTGESPLHF.

The CDR3 DNA sequence: TGTGCCAGCAGTTTCGGACGGCACTCTGGAAACACCATATATTTT. Translation gives CASSFGRHSGNTIYF. The chain couples TRBV2 to TRBJ1-3; D gene unclear. The V and J ends lost 5 bases and 0 bases respectively, with 11 bases between them. Germline lookup yields CDR1 SNHLY and CDR2 FYNNEI. CDR3 length equals 15 residues.

This clone was seen just once. The chain carries TRBV28 and TRBJ1-6; no clear D. With 8 bases removed from V and 5 bases from J, the gap between germline ends came to 19 bases. The CDR3 runs to 16 residues. CDR1 MDHEN and CDR2 SYDVKM come from the germline V gene. The CDR3 region has the DNA TGTGCCAGCTTCCCTTGGCAGGCAAACAATAATTCACCCCTCCACTTT. Protein: CASFPWQANNNSPLHF.

The chain joins TRBV7-2 to TRBJ2-5; D ambiguous. Per germline, CDR1 SGHTA and CDR2 FQGNSA. V was trimmed by 2 bases and J by 4 bases, leaving 5 bases between them. There are 12 residues in the CDR3. The DNA of the CDR3 is TGTGCCAGCAGCTTATTAAGAGAGACCCAGTACTTC. It specifies CASSLLRETQYF.

The chain couples TRBV29-1 to TRBJ1-3; a weak D match, TRBD1 (5 bases). Germline CDR1 is SQVTM and CDR2 is ANQGSEA. Deletions cut 3 bases from V and 4 bases from J, with 10 bases between. The CDR3 is 13 residues long. The CDR3 DNA sequence: TGCAGCGTTGAGGCAGGGTCCGGAAACACCATATATTTT. It is translated as CSVEAGSGNTIYF.

The chain has TRBV29-1 and TRBJ2-5, with D hard to call. There are 11 residues in the CDR3. Between the trimmed V and J ends, which lost 4 bases and 5 bases, there was a span of 8 bases. CDR1 is SQVTM, CDR2 ANQGSEA, per germline. This CDR3 is CSVVHGETQYF. In DNA, the CDR3 is TGCAGCGTTGTACACGGGGAGACCCAGTACTTC.

The chain couples TRBV28 to TRBJ1-3; 8 nucleotides align to TRBD1. The CDR3 covers 15 residues. Trimming cost V 6 bases and J 3 bases; bases outside gene matches: 7. Germline values: CDR1 MDHEN, CDR2 SYDVKM. The CDR3 is CASRRQGSDGNTIYF. The CDR3 DNA sequence: TGTGCCAGCAGACGACAGGGGTCGGATGGAAACACCATATATTTT.

This clone was detected only a few times. This rearrangement joins TRBV6-6 to TRBJ1-4; 7 bases are a match to TRBD1. The CDR3 is 15 amino acids. Trimming at V came to 4 bases and at J to 2 bases, leaving 4 bases not matched to a gene. CDR1 and CDR2 (germline): MNHNY, SVGAGI (reference sequence). This chain's CDR3 is CASSSPGQTNEKLFF. In nucleotides, the CDR3 is TGTGCCAGCAGTTCCCCGGGACAGACTAATGAAAAACTGTTTTTT.

This chain uses TRBV7-9 with TRBJ1-1; D is uncertain. CDR3 length equals 13 residues. Trimming removed 5 bases at V and 4 bases at J, with 11 bases between. Germline-derived CDR1 and CDR2 are SEHNR and FQNEAQ (reference sequence). The CDR3 sequence is CASSQERRTEAFF. The CDR3 nucleotides are TGTGCCAGCAGCCAGGAGAGGCGCACTGAAGCTTTCTTT.

The rearrangement joins TRBV11-2 to TRBJ2-7, with 8 bases fitting TRBD2. Germline trimming cut 1 base from V and 0 bases from J; bases unmatched to any gene: 2. The CDR3 is 15 residues long. The germline V gene has CDR1 SGHAT and CDR2 FQNNGV. CDR3 loop: CASSLGGGPSYEQYF. In nucleotides, the CDR3 is TGTGCCAGCAGCTTAGGCGGGGGGCCCTCCTACGAGCAGTACTTC. The full variable domain, its missing parts supplied by reference TRBV11-2 and TRBJ2-7, is EAGVAQSPRYKIIEKRQSVAFWCNPISGHATLYWYQQILGQGPKLLIQFQNNGVVDDSQLPKDRFSAERLKGVDSTLKIQPAKLEDSAVYLCASSLGGGPSYEQYFGPGTRLTVT.

The rearrangement links TRBV6-1 to TRBJ2-2, with 12 bases that match TRBD1. Germline loops: CDR1 MNHNS, CDR2 SASEGT. Trimming removed 6 bases from V and 5 bases from J; junction bases left unmatched: 1. The CDR3 contains 14 residues. CDR3 in DNA: TGTGCCAGCAGGGGACAGGGGGCGACCGGGGAGCTGTTTTTT. This encodes CASRGQGATGELFF.

The V gene is TRBV29-1, the J gene TRBJ2-3; 9 positions match TRBD1. The J segment lost 1 base and the V segment lost 7 bases, leaving 9 bases of the junction unmatched. Germline V gives CDR1 SQVTM, CDR2 ANQGSEA. The CDR3 spans 15 residues. CDR3 protein: CSAAGQGGGTDTQYF. Here the CDR3 DNA reads TGCAGCGCAGCGGGACAGGGTGGGGGCACAGATACGCAGTATTTT.

The V call is TRBV6-1, the J call TRBJ2-7; no clear D. Germline CDR1 reads MNHNS; CDR2 reads SASEGT. The CDR3 has 11 amino acids. V lost 8 bases, J lost 2 bases, and 7 bases lay in between. The DNA for the CDR3 is TGTGCCAGCCAAGAGACCTACGAGCAGTACTTC. Residues: CASQETYEQYF.

The rearrangement links TRBV7-2 to TRBJ2-7, with 9 bases that match TRBD1. The CDR3 extends over 16 amino acids. Trimming took 5 bases from V and 0 from J; bases not matched to a gene: 8. From germline, CDR1 is SGHTA and CDR2 FQGNSA. CDR3 coding DNA: TGTGCCAGCAGCCCGCCGGACAGGGGAAGCTCCTACGAGCAGTACTTC. This gives the protein CASSPPDRGSSYEQYF.

The CDR3 sequence is CASSAVRTGELFF. CDR3 bases: TGTGCCAGCAGCGCCGTTCGGACCGGGGAGCTGTTTTTT. The chain combines TRBV11-3 with TRBJ2-2; D unclear. Germline V gives CDR1 SGHNT, CDR2 YENEEA. CDR3 size: 13 residues. V was cut by 5 bases and J by 5 bases, with 9 bases left in between.

This chain links TRBV9 with TRBJ2-5; perhaps TRBD2 as D (7 bases). The CDR3 runs to 14 residues. V was pared by 3 bases and J by 6 bases, with 15 bases between. In germline, CDR1 is SGDLS, CDR2 YYNGEE. DNA for the CDR3: TGTGCCAGCAGCGAAGGGGGGGGGCCAAAGACCCAGTACTTC. Translating gives CASSEGGGPKTQYF.

This chain links TRBV5-1 with TRBJ2-7; D not resolved. The CDR3 totals 13 residues. Deletions cut 4 bases from V and 3 bases from J, with 11 bases between. CDR1 SGHRS and CDR2 YFSETQ come from the germline V gene. As DNA, the CDR3 is TGCGCCAGCAGCCCCCTACAAGGCTACGAGCAGTACTTC. Translating gives CASSPLQGYEQYF.